The 5 T cell receptor beta chains reported below all come from one sample, sequenced in a study of persistence of HIV-infected CD4 T cells (TCRdb year 2020). The treatment or condition label of this sample denotes: suppressive antiretroviral therapy. A pool of overlapping HIV-1 Gag 15-mer peptides, at around 0.99 ug per peptide per mL, was used to stimulate the cells. Memory populations depleted of antigen-responding cells were obtained by sorting nonresponding CD40L-negative CD69-negative CD45RO-high memory CD4+ T cells. The immunoSEQ hsTCRB assay version 4, run in survey mode, was used to sequence TCRbeta repertoires from genomic DNA. The table was pulled from immuneACCESS by TCRdb, which kept in-frame rearrangements only. Such tables lose some clones; where checked, under half of the loss comes from unresolved V genes, and the rest has no known cause. Recorded for this sample are about 32,000 clones; roughly four fifths of them occurred a single time. Roughly 18% of the sample rests with the top ten.

No antigens are known for them. This material consisted of CD4+ T cells sorted from PBMCs after roughly 17-hour stimulation, taken from a patient who received antiretroviral therapy. The sample's cell subset or site, from its label and the paper: CD40L-CD69- CD45RO-high memory CD4 T cells not responding to Gag peptides. The receptors stem from an adult woman with HIV who was CMV-seropositive.

This chain uses TRBV4-3 with TRBJ1-1; D call uncertain. CDR1 and CDR2 from the germline V gene are LGHNA and YSLEER. V shed 0 bases and J shed 1 base, with 6 bases lying between them. The CDR3 spans 14 residues. Written as DNA, the CDR3 is TGCGCCAGCAGCCAAGAGGCAAAGAACACTGAAGCTTTCTTT. Translating it yields CASSQEAKNTEAFF.

The rearrangement joins TRBV5-1 to TRBJ2-7; 11 bases line up with TRBD1. CDR3 length: 16 amino acids. Germline CDR1 and CDR2: SGHRS and YFSETQ. V lost 4 bases, J lost 4 bases, and 10 bases stayed unmatched. CDR3 sequence reads: CASSLLGQGAVYEQYF. The DNA for the CDR3 is TGCGCCAGCAGCCTACTTGGACAGGGGGCAGTGTACGAGCAGTACTTC.

V is TRBV19 and J is TRBJ2-5; D possibly matches TRBD1 or TRBD2 (5 bases each). This CDR3 contains 15 residues. Germline V gives CDR1 LNHDA, CDR2 SQIVND (reference sequence). V was cut by 5 bases and J by 1 base, with 14 bases left in between. The CDR3 spells CASSPRDDFQETQYF. The CDR3 DNA follows: TGTGCCAGTAGTCCCCGGGACGACTTCCAAGAGACCCAGTACTTC.

The chain recombines TRBV19 with TRBJ1-5; perhaps TRBD1 as D (5 bases). Trimming took 7 bases from V and 0 from J, leaving 16 bases between them. The CDR3 consists of 16 residues. The germline V gene encodes CDR1 LNHDA and CDR2 SQIVND (reference sequence). The CDR3 reads CASTTGTAYSNQPQHF. DNA of the CDR3: TGTGCCAGTACTACCGGGACGGCCTATAGCAATCAGCCCCAGCATTTT.

This rearrangement joins TRBV18 to TRBJ2-4; 7 bases match TRBD1. This CDR3 spans 13 amino acids. Germline lookup yields CDR1 KGHSH and CDR2 LQKENI. Trimming cost V 8 bases and J 5 bases; bases outside gene matches: 6. CDR3 DNA: TGTGCCAGCCGGGACAGTTCTCAAAACATTCAGTACTTC. Encoded protein: CASRDSSQNIQYF.